The 22 T cell receptor beta chains below come from one sample, sequenced in a study of cytomegalovirus exposure and HLA in healthy donors. 60 Vbeta and 13 Jbeta primers were used in PCR. TCRdb's copy holds only in-frame clones and misses some; the assay was immunoSEQ multiplex PCR. The repertoire has about 71,000 clones, less than 85% of them found once; the top ten carry more than 9.5%. Input material: PBMCs. Receptor source: a woman in her forties or fifties in good health and CMV-seropositive.

The rearrangement links TRBV28 to TRBJ2-3; 11 positions match TRBD1. The CDR3 consists of 16 residues. The J segment lost 8 bases and the V segment lost 5 bases, leaving 12 bases of the junction unmatched. Germline V gene lookup returns CDR1 MDHEN and CDR2 SYDVKM. The CDR3 protein is CASSLEGTGGRGTQYF. The CDR3 DNA follows: TGTGCCAGCAGTCTTGAGGGGACAGGGGGGAGAGGTACGCAGTATTTT.

This clone was detected a few times. Here the CDR3 reads CASGRESNQPQHF. In DNA form, the CDR3 reads TGTGCCAGCGGACGGGAAAGCAATCAGCCCCAGCATTTT. The V and J genes are TRBV25-1 and TRBJ1-5, with no clear D. The length of the CDR3 is 13 residues. Germline assignment: CDR1 MGHDK and CDR2 SYGVNS. Trimming removed 8 bases at V and 1 base at J, with 9 bases between.

The V gene is TRBV5-4, the J gene TRBJ1-5; D not certain. The ends were cut back, 0 bases at V and 5 bases at J, with 12 bases in the middle. The CDR3 runs to 15 residues. The V gene's germline CDR1 is SGHNT and CDR2 YYREEE (reference sequence). CDR3 region: CASSLGGGHDQPQHF. Written as DNA, the CDR3 is TGTGCCAGCAGCTTGGGAGGAGGGCATGATCAGCCCCAGCATTTT.

J is TRBJ2-5 and V is TRBV4-2; a possible D gene is TRBD1 (6 bases). This CDR3 has 14 residues. Per the germline V gene, CDR1 is LGHNA and CDR2 is YNFKEQ. V was shortened by 0 bases and J by 5 bases, with 10 bases between the two germline ends. Here the CDR3 reads CASSQDRRGETQYF. For the CDR3, the DNA is TGTGCCAGCAGCCAAGATCGTAGGGGGGAGACCCAGTACTTC.

The chain uses TRBV5-6 and TRBJ1-1, with D perhaps matching TRBD1 (6 bases). Trimming took off 0 bases at V and 11 bases at J, with 11 bases between the two ends. CDR1 SGHDT and CDR2 YYEEEE come from the germline V gene. The CDR3 sequence is 12 residues long. The CDR3: CASSLADRYAFF. The CDR3 nucleotides are TGTGCCAGCAGCTTGGCGGACAGATACGCTTTCTTT.

CDR3 protein: CASSSGLAGVKTQYF. The CDR3 DNA reads TGTGCCAGCAGCTCGGGACTAGCGGGGGTAAAGACCCAGTACTTC. The J gene is TRBJ2-5, the V gene TRBV9, with TRBD2 matching 14 bases. Germline CDR1 and CDR2: SGDLS and YYNGEE. Germline trimming cut 4 bases from V and 6 bases from J; bases unmatched to any gene: 5. There are 15 residues in the CDR3.

CDR3 in DNA: TGTGCCAGCAGTGCTGCGGGACTTGGATACGAGCAGTACTTC. The encoded protein is CASSAAGLGYEQYF. The chain links TRBV6-6 to TRBJ2-7, with TRBD2 as a possible D gene (6 bases). V dropped 5 bases and J dropped 4 bases, with 15 bases sitting between them. Germline CDR1 and CDR2: MNHNY and SVGAGI (reference sequence). This CDR3 has 14 amino acids.

Of note for this clone: The sample holds other DNA sequences that translate to the same CDR3. The chain carries TRBV7-7 and TRBJ2-7; tentatively, D is TRBD1 (5 bases). V lost 3 bases and J 3 bases, leaving 9 bases between the germline ends. CDR1 and CDR2 from the germline V gene are SSHAT and FNYEAQ (reference sequence). The CDR3 is 13 residues long. CDR3 protein: CASSLGQIYEQYF. CDR3 nucleotides: TGTGCCAGCAGCTTGGGGCAGATCTACGAGCAGTACTTC.

The chain links TRBV7-3 to TRBJ2-1; 7 bases match TRBD2. The germline V gene has CDR1 SGHTA and CDR2 FQGTGA. There are 15 residues in the CDR3. V lost 1 base and J lost 8; bases outside the gene matches: 8. This CDR3 is CASSLRAGEVDEQFF. As DNA, the CDR3 is TGTGCCAGCAGCTTAAGGGCGGGAGAGGTCGATGAGCAGTTCTTC. Variable domain in full (rest from reference TRBV7-3 and TRBJ2-1): GAGVSQTPSNKVTEKGKYVELRCDPISGHTALYWYRQSLGQGPEFLIYFQGTGAADDSGLPNDRFFAVRPEGSVSTLKIQRTERGDSAVYLCASSLRAGEVDEQFFGPGTRLTVL.

The chain uses TRBV7-2 and TRBJ2-1; maybe TRBD2 (7 bases). This CDR3 comprises 14 residues. Germline loops: CDR1 SGHTA, CDR2 FQGNSA. V was trimmed by 1 base and J by 5 bases, leaving 9 bases between them. DNA for the CDR3: TGTGCCAGCAGCTTAGTAGGGGGGGACAATGAGCAGTTCTTC. Its protein product is CASSLVGGDNEQFF.

This clone is deemed medium-sized. The rearrangement uses TRBV10-3 and TRBJ1-6; a possible D gene is TRBD1 (5 bases). Trimming removed 8 bases at V and 5 bases at J, with 10 bases between. In germline, CDR1 is ENHRY, CDR2 SYGVKD. There are 13 residues in the CDR3. The CDR3 DNA reads as TGTGCCATCGGGGCAGGCAATAATTCACCCCTCCACTTT. It translates to CAIGAGNNSPLHF.

The V and J genes are TRBV27 and TRBJ1-6, with a tentative D call TRBD1 (5 bases). Germline V CDR1 and CDR2: MNHEY, SMNVEV (reference sequence). Trimming took off 2 bases at V and 10 bases at J, with 15 bases between the two ends. The CDR3 consists of 15 residues. The CDR3 region has the DNA TGTGCCAGCAGTTTACAGGGTTCTTTAGGGTCACCCCTCCACTTT. Translated: CASSLQGSLGSPLHF.

This clone was counted a few times. One end of the junction fails to match germline, which may point to a read error. For the CDR3, the DNA is TGTGCCAGCAGGTTAGCGGGGAGCTCCTACAATGAGCAGTTCTTC. Translated: CASRLAGSSYNEQFF. The rearrangement links TRBV7-2 to TRBJ2-1; 8 nucleotides align to TRBD2. The germline CDR1 and CDR2 sequences are SGHTA and FQGNSA. CDR3 length equals 15 residues.

This chain connects TRBV27 to TRBJ1-1; the D gene is possibly TRBD1 (5 bases). Germline values: CDR1 MNHEY, CDR2 SMNVEV (reference sequence). Trimming left V 5 bases short and J 8 bases short, with 18 bases between. The CDR3 extends over 14 amino acids. CDR3: CASSTPGGSREAFF. The DNA of the CDR3 is TGTGCCAGCAGTACCCCCGGGGGGTCCCGGGAAGCTTTCTTT.

The gene calls are TRBV5-1 and TRBJ2-1; possible D gene TRBD2, 6 bases. The V gene lost 0 bases and the J gene lost 12 bases, with 10 bases spanning the gap. Germline V CDR1 and CDR2: SGHRS, YFSETQ. The CDR3 spans 12 residues. CDR3 DNA: TGCGCCAGCAGCTTGGGTGTGGGGGGGCAGTTCTTC. The encoded protein is CASSLGVGGQFF.

The chain is built from TRBV29-1 and TRBJ1-2; D possibly corresponds to TRBD1 (5 bases). The V and J ends lost 4 bases and 8 bases respectively, with 14 bases between them. There are 12 residues in the CDR3. From germline, CDR1 is SQVTM and CDR2 ANQGSEA. CDR3 protein: CSVGVGGSGYTF. The CDR3 nucleotides are TGCAGCGTTGGGGTGGGGGGGAGCGGCTACACCTTC.

The V and J genes are TRBV6-4 and TRBJ2-3; D is ambiguous. This CDR3 comprises 10 residues. Germline V lookup: CDR1 MRHNA, CDR2 SNTAGT. V was trimmed by 7 bases and J by 6 bases, leaving 5 bases between them. CDR3 loop: CASTEDTQYF. CDR3 sequence (DNA): TGTGCCAGCACCGAGGATACGCAGTATTTT.

The chain carries TRBV6-5 and TRBJ2-1, with 13 bases matching TRBD2. The CDR3 totals 16 residues. Trimming removed 2 bases from V and 6 bases from J; junction bases left unmatched: 4. In germline, CDR1 is MNHEY, CDR2 SVGAGI. The CDR3, as DNA: TGTGCCAGCAGTTACCCGGGACTAGCGGGGTTCAATGAGCAGTTCTTC. Its translation: CASSYPGLAGFNEQFF.

The CDR3 DNA sequence: TGTGCCAGCAGCTTGACTGTGGGACTCCACACAGATACGCAGTATTTT. It codes for CASSLTVGLHTDTQYF. The gene calls are TRBV7-2 and TRBJ2-3; D is perhaps TRBD2 (6 bases). Germline lookup yields CDR1 SGHTA and CDR2 FQGNSA. The CDR3 has 16 residues. Trimming stripped 3 bases from V and 2 bases from J, with 15 bases between.

The CDR3 DNA reads TGCGCCAGCAGCTCGAACGACAGACCAACTGAAGCTTTCTTT. This encodes CASSSNDRPTEAFF. The chain has TRBV5-1 and TRBJ1-1, with D possibly TRBD1 on 5 matching bases. V shed 3 bases and J shed 5 bases, with 14 bases lying between them. The CDR3 extends over 14 amino acids. The germline gives CDR1 SGHRS, CDR2 YFSETQ.

The chain links TRBV10-3 to TRBJ1-2, with D maybe TRBD1 (5 bases). Germline values: CDR1 ENHRY, CDR2 SYGVKD. This CDR3 region has 14 residues. Trimming removed 7 bases from V and 4 bases from J, with 16 bases in between. In nucleotides, the CDR3 is TGTGCCATCAATACCGAAGTAGACAGCTATGGCTACACCTTC. The encoded protein is CAINTEVDSYGYTF.

The V call is TRBV7-8, the J call TRBJ2-3, with D uncertain. The CDR3 runs to 13 residues. With 5 bases removed from V and 1 base from J, the gap between germline ends came to 7 bases. The germline V gene encodes CDR1 SGHVS and CDR2 FQNEAQ. The CDR3 spells CASSTQGTDTQYF. The CDR3 coding sequence is TGTGCCAGCAGCACCCAGGGCACAGATACGCAGTATTTT.